This T cell receptor beta chain was documented in a study of brain T cells in children with intractable seizures. The repertoire was sequenced with immunoSEQ multiplex PCR; TCRdb's copy has only in-frame clones and lacks some. The sample has 300,000 to 400,000 clones; over 90% are singletons. Germline CDR1 reads MGHDK; CDR2 reads SYGVNS. This CDR3 comprises 16 residues. The J segment lost 4 bases and the V segment lost 3 bases, leaving 8 bases of the junction unmatched. Whole-study findings and limits: Pre- and post-surgery blood differed in depth, so pre-surgery absences may be undersampling. HCMV serostatus was not known, and viral specificity came from CDR3 similarity only.

Notes on this clone: Its antigen is unknown.

The time point is: blood from clinic visit 5 months post-surgery; TSC patient then seizure free. The sequenced cases were selected for having the highest brain T cell transcript signatures. At least one anti-epileptic drug was given before surgery. The chain combines TRBV25-1 with TRBJ1-3; TRBD1 matches at 8 bases. This TCR was recovered from a boy under two years old with tuberous sclerosis and intractable seizures. Sample: peripheral blood, taken approximately 5 months after surgery. CDR3 nucleotide sequence: TGTGCCAGCAGTGAGCCAGGGGGCGCGCGGGGAAACACCATATATTTT. It specifies CASSEPGGARGNTIYF.